This note documents a single TCR beta chain sequence. The sample comes from a study of blood T cell repertoires in COVID-19. Germline-derived CDR1 and CDR2 are SGHAT and FQNNGV. The CDR3 spans 18 residues. Trimming removed 3 bases from V and 3 bases from J; junction bases left unmatched: 13. The data were produced by immunoSEQ multiplex PCR, yet TCRdb's version contains in-frame clones alone and is incomplete. The data show more than 200,000 clones, with about 88% seen just once and 1.7% held by the top ten. The rearrangement uses TRBV11-2 and TRBJ2-3; 9 nucleotides line up with TRBD2. Sequenced input: peripheral blood. The TCR sequence derives from a man between 65 and 85 years old with acute or convalescent COVID-19. The CDR3 DNA follows: TGTGCCAGCAGCTTTCATGGTTGGACTAGCGCTAGAACAGATACGCAGTATTTT. Amino acids: CASSFHGWTSARTDTQYF.